This T cell receptor beta chain was documented in a study of T cell responses to AZD1222 COVID-19 vaccine. Points from the study as a whole: Unmutated regions of variants are reportedly targeted by nearly half of spike-specific TCRs. Females outnumbered males among donors, who were mostly white British; clonal diversity was possibly underestimated.

From germline, CDR1 is LGHNT and CDR2 FRNRAP. Trimming cost V 2 bases and J 3 bases, with 4 bases left between them. This CDR3 contains 13 residues. A remark on this clone: Its target is unknown.

The repertoire was sequenced with immunoSEQ multiplex PCR; TCRdb's copy has only in-frame clones and lacks some. The data hold 150,000 to 200,000 clones, with 85% to 90% observed a single time. The V gene is TRBV12-5, the J gene TRBJ2-2; D gene ambiguous. Sequencing was performed on peripheral blood, taken 28 days after the second AZD1222 dose. The TCR sequence derives from an adult who received the AZD1222 COVID-19 vaccine. As DNA, the CDR3 is TGTGCTAGTGGTTTGAGTCACACCGGGGAGCTGTTTTTT. It translates to CASGLSHTGELFF.